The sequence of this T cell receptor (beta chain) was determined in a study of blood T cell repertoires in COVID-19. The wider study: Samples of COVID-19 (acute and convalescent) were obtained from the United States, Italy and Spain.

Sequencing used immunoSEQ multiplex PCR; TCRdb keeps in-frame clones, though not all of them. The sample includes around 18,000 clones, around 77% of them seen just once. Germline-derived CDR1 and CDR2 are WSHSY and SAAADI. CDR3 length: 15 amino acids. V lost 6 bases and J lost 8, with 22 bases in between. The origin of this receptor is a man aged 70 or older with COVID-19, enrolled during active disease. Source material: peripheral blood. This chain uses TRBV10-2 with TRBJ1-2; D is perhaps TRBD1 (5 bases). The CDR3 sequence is CASRGGRATVRGYTF. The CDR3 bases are TGCGCCAGCAGGGGGGGTCGAGCGACTGTTCGCGGCTACACCTTC.